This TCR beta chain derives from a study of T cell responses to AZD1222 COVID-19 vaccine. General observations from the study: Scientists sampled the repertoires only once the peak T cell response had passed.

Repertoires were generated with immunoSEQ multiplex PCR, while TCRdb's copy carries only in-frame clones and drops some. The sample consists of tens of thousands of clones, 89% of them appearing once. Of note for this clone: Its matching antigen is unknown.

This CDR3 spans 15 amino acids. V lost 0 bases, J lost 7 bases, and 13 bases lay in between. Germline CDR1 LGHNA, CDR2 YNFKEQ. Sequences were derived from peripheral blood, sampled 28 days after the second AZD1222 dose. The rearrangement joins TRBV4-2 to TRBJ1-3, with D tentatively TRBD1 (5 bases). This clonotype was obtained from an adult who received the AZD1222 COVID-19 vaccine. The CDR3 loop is CASSQDLQDGNTIYF. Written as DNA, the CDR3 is TGTGCCAGCAGCCAAGATCTACAGGACGGGAACACCATATATTTT.